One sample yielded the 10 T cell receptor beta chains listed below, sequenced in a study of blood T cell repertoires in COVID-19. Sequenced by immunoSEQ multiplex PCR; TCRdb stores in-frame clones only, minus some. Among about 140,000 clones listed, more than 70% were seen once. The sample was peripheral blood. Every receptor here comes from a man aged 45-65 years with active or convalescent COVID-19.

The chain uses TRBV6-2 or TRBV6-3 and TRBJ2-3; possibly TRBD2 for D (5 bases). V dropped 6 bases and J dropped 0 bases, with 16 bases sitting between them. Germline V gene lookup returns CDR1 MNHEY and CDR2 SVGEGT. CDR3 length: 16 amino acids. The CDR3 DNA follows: TGTGCCAGCAGCCTCTCGACTACCACTAGCACAGATACGCAGTATTTT. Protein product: CASSLSTTTSTDTQYF.

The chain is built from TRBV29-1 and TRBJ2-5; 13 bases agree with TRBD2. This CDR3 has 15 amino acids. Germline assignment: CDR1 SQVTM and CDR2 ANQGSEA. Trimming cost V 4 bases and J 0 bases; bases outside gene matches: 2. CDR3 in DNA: TGCAGCGTTGGGGGACTAGCGGGAAACCAAGAGACCCAGTACTTC. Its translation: CSVGGLAGNQETQYF.

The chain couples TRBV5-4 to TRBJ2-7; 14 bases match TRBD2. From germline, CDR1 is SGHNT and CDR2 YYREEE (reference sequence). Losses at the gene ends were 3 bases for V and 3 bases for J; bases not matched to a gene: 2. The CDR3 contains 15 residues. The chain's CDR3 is CASSSGLAGDYEQYF. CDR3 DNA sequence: TGTGCCAGCAGCTCGGGACTAGCGGGAGACTACGAGCAGTACTTC.

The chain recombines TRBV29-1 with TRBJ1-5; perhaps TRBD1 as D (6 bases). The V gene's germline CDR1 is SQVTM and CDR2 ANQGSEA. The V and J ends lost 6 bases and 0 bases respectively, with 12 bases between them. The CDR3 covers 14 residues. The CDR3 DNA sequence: TGCAGCGTCTCCGGACAGAATAGCAATCAGCCCCAGCATTTT. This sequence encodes CSVSGQNSNQPQHF.

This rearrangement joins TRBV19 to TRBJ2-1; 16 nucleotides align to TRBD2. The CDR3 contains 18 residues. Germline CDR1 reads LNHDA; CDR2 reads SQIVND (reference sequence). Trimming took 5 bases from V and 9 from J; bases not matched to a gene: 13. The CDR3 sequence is CASSPGLAGGLLTREQFF. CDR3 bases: TGTGCCAGTAGTCCGGGACTAGCGGGAGGGCTCCTTACTCGTGAGCAGTTCTTC.

The chain's CDR3 is CATSWQGAGDTQYF. CDR3 in DNA: TGTGCCACCTCTTGGCAGGGGGCTGGGGATACGCAGTATTTT. The chain has TRBV24-1 and TRBJ2-3; TRBD1 agrees at 8 bases. This CDR3 has 14 residues. The germline V gene has CDR1 KGHDR and CDR2 SFDVKD. Losses at the gene ends were 9 bases for V and 6 bases for J; bases not matched to a gene: 10.

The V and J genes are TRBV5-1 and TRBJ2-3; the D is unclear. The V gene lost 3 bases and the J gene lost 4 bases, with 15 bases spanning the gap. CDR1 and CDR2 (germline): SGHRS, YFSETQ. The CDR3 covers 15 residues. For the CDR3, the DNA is TGCGCCAGCAGCTCAAGACTTGACTCGGCAGATACGCAGTATTTT. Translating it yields CASSSRLDSADTQYF.

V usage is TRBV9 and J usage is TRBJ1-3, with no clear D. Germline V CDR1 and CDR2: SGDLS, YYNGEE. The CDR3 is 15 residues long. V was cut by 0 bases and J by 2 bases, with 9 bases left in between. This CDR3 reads CASSVGGIPGNTIYF. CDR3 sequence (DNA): TGTGCCAGCAGCGTAGGAGGGATACCTGGAAACACCATATATTTT.

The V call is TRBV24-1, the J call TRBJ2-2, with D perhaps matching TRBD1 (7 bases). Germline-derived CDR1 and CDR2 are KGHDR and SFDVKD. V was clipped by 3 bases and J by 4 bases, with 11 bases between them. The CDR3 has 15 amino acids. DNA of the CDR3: TGTGCCACCAGTGATCCCAGGGGGGCCACCGGGGAGCTGTTTTTT. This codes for CATSDPRGATGELFF.

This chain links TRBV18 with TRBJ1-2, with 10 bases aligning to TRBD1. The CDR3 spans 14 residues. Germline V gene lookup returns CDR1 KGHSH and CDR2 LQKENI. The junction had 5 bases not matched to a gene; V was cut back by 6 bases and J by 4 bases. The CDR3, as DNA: TGTGCCAGCTCTGCGACAGGGGGCAGCTATGGCTACACCTTC. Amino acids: CASSATGGSYGYTF.